This record looks at one T cell receptor (beta chain) sequence and its context. This clone was recorded a few times. Its antigen is still unknown. Within one base of it there is no much larger clone, and no base qualities were kept. The trial excluded patients who had a history of autoimmune disease or who were on systemic immunosuppression. In every dose cohort, peripheral blood was drawn for TCR sequencing at baseline, cycle 4 day 1, and cycle 7 day 1. Samples came from an open-label, multicenter, first-in-human phase I dose-escalation trial of ivuxolimab. Adults with locally advanced or metastatic head and neck squamous cell, hepatocellular, melanoma or renal cell carcinoma were enrolled in the trial. Before TCR sequencing, CD4+ T cells and CD8+ T cells from peripheral blood were sorted into separate populations. CDR3 length: 14 amino acids, cysteine to phenylalanine. Only the CDR3 part of the read is kept: 42 bases, read in frame from the first base. From a lookup of the germline V gene, CDR1 and CDR2 are SGDLS and YYNGEE. V drops 3 bases and J drops 4 bases, leaving 11 bases in between.

This sample is part of a study of OX40 agonist ivuxolimab in advanced cancers. General notes on the study: The costimulatory receptor OX40 (CD134) was targeted by ivuxolimab, a fully human IgG2 agonistic monoclonal antibody. In the dose-escalation cohort, 82.7% of patients were male, and the mean age was around 60 years, with a range of roughly 20 to 80. The paper reports the monotherapy dose-escalation portion (N = 52 patients) of the phase I ivuxolimab trial. Partial responses occurred in three dose-escalation patients, of whom one had hepatocellular carcinoma and two had cutaneous melanoma. Prior anti-PD-1, anti-PD-L1 or anti-CTLA-4 therapy was permitted, and about two fifths of dose-escalation patients had received checkpoint inhibitors. Intravenous ivuxolimab was administered to patients every 2 weeks at six dose levels: 0.01, 0.1, 0.3, 1.5, 3 and 10 mg/kg. Peripheral TCRbeta sequencing aimed to test whether ivuxolimab altered TCR sequence diversity and caused clonal T-cell expansion. Among the roughly 50 dose-escalation patients, around 19 had hepatocellular carcinoma, about 15 melanoma, 9 renal cell carcinoma and 9 head and neck cancer. Findings and caveats that apply to the study as a whole: Low levels of normalized T-cell clonal expansion were also shown by some nonresponding patients. After ivuxolimab, more expanded clones were found on average in CD8+ T cells than in CD4+ T cells. The antigen specificity of the peripheral T cells that underwent clonal expansion was not determined. In the 0.1-3.0 mg/kg groups, partial responders were among the patients with the lowest normalized peripheral clonal expansion, particularly in CD8+ T cells. At doses from 0.1 to 3.0 mg/kg, clonal expansion was seen in both CD4+ and CD8+ blood T cells between baseline and week 6.

To sequence the TCRbeta CDR3 region, genomic DNA was isolated from the sorted cells. The immunoSEQ Assay was used for sequencing of TCRbeta CDR3 regions. Here the immuneACCESS table is served through TCRdb, limited to in-frame sequences with V and J called. Missing clones are a known gap in these copies; in checked studies unresolved V genes cover under half, and the rest lacks a known reason. In this sample the table shows approximately 49,000 clones, 85% of which occur a single time. The ten largest clones add up to 20% of the sample. The material sequenced was CD4+ or CD8+ T cells sorted from blood, taken in a trial of the OX40 agonist ivuxolimab. The clonotype was recovered from an adult with an advanced solid tumor such as melanoma, head and neck, liver or kidney cancer. The rearrangement combines TRBV9 with TRBJ1-5; the best D guess is TRBD1, with 5 bases matching. CDR3 protein: CASSAGGGNQPQHF. The DNA is as follows: TGTGCCAGCAGCGCCGGGGGAGGTAATCAGCCCCAGCATTTT.